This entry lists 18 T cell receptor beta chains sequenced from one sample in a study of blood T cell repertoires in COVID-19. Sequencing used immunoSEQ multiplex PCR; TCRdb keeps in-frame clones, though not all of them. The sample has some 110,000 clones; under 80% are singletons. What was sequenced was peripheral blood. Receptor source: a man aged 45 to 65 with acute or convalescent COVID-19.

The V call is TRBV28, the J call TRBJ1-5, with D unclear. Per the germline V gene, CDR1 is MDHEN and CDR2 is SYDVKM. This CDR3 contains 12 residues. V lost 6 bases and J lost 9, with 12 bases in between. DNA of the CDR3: TGTGCCAGCAGGACGGCTGCGGGGCCCCAGCATTTT. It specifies CASRTAAGPQHF.

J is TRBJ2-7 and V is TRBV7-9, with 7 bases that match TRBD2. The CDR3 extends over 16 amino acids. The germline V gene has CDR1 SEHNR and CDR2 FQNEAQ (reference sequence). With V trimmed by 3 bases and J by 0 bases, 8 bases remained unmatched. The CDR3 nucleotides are TGTGCCAGCAGCTTTTCCGTGGGAGGGCCCTCCTACGAGCAGTACTTC. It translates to CASSFSVGGPSYEQYF.

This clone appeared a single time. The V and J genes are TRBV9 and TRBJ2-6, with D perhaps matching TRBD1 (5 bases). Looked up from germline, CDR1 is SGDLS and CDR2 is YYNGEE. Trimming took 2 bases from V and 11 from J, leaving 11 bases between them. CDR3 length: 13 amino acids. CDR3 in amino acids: CASSVFGADVLTF. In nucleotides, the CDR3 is TGTGCCAGCAGCGTTTTTGGGGCGGACGTCCTGACTTTC.

CDR3 residues: CASGGPRGKNIQYF. The CDR3 DNA reads TGTGCCAGCGGAGGCCCCAGGGGCAAAAACATTCAGTACTTC. The rearrangement joins TRBV2 to TRBJ2-4; a possible D gene is TRBD1 (6 bases). The germline CDR1 and CDR2 sequences are SNHLY and FYNNEI. Trimming left V 8 bases short and J 3 bases short, with 14 bases between. The CDR3 runs to 14 residues.

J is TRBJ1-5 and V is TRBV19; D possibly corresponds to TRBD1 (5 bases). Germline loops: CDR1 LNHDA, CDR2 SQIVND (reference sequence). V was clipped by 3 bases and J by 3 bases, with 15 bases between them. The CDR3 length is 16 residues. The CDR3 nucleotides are TGTGCCAGTAGTATCGTGGGATTAGGGGTCAATCAGCCCCAGCATTTT. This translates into CASSIVGLGVNQPQHF.

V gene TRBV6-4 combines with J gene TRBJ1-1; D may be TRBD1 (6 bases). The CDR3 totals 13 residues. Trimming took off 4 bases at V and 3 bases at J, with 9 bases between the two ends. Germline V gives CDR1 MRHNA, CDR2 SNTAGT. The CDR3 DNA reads TGTGCCAGCAGTGTTAACAGGGACACTGAAGCTTTCTTT. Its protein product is CASSVNRDTEAFF.

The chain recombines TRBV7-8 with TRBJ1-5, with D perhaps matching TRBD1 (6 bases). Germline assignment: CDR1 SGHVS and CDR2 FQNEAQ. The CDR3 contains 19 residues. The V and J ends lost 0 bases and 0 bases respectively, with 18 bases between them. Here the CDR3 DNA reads TGTGCCAGCAGCTTAGCGCTCGTAGGGGGGGGTTATAGCAATCAGCCCCAGCATTTT. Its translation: CASSLALVGGGYSNQPQHF.

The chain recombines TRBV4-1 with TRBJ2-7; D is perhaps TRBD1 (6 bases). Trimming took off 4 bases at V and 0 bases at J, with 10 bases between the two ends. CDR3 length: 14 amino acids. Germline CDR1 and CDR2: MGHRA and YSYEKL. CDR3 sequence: CASSRGQSSYEQYF. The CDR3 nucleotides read TGCGCCAGCAGCCGGGGACAAAGCTCCTACGAGCAGTACTTC.

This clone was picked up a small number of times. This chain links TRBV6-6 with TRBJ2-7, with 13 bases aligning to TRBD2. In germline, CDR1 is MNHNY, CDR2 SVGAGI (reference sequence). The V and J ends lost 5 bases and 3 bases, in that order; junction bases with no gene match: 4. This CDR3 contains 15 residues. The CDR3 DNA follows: TGTGCCAGCAGTGGACTAGCGGGAGACCTCTACGAGCAGTACTTC. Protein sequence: CASSGLAGDLYEQYF.

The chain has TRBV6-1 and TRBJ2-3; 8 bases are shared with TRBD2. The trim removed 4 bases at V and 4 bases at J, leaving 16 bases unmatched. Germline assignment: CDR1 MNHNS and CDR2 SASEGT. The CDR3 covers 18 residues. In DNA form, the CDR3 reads TGTGCCAGCAGTGCAAATCATCGGCTAGCGGGTGCTGCAGATACGCAGTATTTT. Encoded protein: CASSANHRLAGAADTQYF.

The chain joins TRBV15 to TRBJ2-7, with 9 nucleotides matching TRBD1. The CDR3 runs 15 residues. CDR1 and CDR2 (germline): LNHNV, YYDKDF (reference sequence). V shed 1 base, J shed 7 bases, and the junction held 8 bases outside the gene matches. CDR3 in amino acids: CATSRGFSTGGEQYF. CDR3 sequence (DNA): TGTGCCACCAGCAGAGGGTTTTCGACAGGGGGAGAGCAGTACTTC.

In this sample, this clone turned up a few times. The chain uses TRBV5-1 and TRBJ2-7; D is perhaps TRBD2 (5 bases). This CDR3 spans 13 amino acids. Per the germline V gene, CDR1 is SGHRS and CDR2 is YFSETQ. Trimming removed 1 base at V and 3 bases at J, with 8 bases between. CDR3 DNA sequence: TGCGCCAGCAGCTTGTCAGCGGTCTACGAGCAGTACTTC. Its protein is CASSLSAVYEQYF.

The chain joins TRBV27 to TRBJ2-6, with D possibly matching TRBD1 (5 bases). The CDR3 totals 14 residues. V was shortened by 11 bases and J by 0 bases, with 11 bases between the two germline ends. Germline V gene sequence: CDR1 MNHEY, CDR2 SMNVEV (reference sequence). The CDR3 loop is CASGPSSGANVLTF. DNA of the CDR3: TGTGCCTCAGGGCCTAGCTCTGGGGCCAACGTCCTGACTTTC.

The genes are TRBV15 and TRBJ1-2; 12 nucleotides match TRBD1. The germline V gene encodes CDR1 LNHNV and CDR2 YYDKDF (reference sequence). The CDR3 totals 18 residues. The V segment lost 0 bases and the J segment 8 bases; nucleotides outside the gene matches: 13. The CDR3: CATSRDGGTGGSLRGYTF. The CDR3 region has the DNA TGTGCCACCAGCAGAGATGGGGGGACAGGGGGCTCTCTTAGGGGCTACACCTTC.

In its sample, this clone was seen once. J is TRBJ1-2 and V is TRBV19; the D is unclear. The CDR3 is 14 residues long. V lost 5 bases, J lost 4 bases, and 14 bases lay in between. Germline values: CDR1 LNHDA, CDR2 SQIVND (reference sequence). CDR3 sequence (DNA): TGTGCCAGTAGTCCCTCGAACAGAGCCTATGGCTACACCTTC. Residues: CASSPSNRAYGYTF.

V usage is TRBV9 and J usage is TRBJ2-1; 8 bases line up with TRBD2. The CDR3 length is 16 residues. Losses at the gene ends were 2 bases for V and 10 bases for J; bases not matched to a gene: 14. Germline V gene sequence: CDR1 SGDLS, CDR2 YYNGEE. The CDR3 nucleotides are TGTGCCAGCAGCGTCGGGGGAGCGGGAGCCCTATCAGAGCAGTTCTTC. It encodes CASSVGGAGALSEQFF.

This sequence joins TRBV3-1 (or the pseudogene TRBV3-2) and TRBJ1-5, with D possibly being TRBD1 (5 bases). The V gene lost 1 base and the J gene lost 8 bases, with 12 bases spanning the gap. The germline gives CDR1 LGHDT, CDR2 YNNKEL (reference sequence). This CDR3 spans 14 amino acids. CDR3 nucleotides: TGTGCCAGCAGCCAAGGGACAACGGCAGAGCCCCAGCATTTT. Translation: CASSQGTTAEPQHF.

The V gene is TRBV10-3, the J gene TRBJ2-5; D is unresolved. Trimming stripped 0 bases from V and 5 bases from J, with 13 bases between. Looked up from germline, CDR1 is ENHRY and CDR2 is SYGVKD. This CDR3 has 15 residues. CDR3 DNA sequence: TGTGCCATCAGTGAGTCGCTGTCGGGTTTGGAGACCCAGTACTTC. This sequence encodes CAISESLSGLETQYF.